These 5 T cell receptor beta chains were sequenced from one sample in a study of cytomegalovirus exposure and HLA in healthy donors. Using immunoSEQ multiplex PCR, the repertoire was profiled, and TCRdb retains in-frame clones only, with some absent. This sample yields 260,000 or so clones, of which around nine tenths are seen a single time; 2.5% to 3% belongs to the top ten. Sequencing was performed on PBMCs. These receptors were obtained from a man between 18 and 29 years old in good health and CMV-seronegative.

This rearrangement joins TRBV6-1 to TRBJ2-1; 7 bases map to TRBD2. The CDR3 runs 16 residues. The V gene end was trimmed by 3 bases and the J gene end by 5 bases; junction bases not matched to a gene: 10. The V gene's germline CDR1 is MNHNS and CDR2 SASEGT. The CDR3 is CASSEQGTLANNEQFF. In DNA, the CDR3 is TGTGCCAGCAGTGAGCAGGGCACACTAGCGAACAATGAGCAGTTCTTC.

This chain connects TRBV4-1 to TRBJ2-1; TRBD2 might be the D (6 bases). This CDR3 has 15 residues. The germline gives CDR1 MGHRA, CDR2 YSYEKL. V lost 4 bases and J 5 bases, leaving 15 bases between the germline ends. The DNA of the CDR3 is TGCGCCAGCAGCCGCCGCGGGACGGTGAACAATGAGCAGTTCTTC. Translating it yields CASSRRGTVNNEQFF.

The rearrangement joins TRBV19 to TRBJ2-3; weak D call: TRBD1 (6 bases). The V gene's germline CDR1 is LNHDA and CDR2 SQIVND (reference sequence). This CDR3 contains 15 residues. V lost 3 bases and J 4 bases, leaving 14 bases between the germline ends. In DNA form, the CDR3 reads TGTGCCAGTAGTATGGTTGGGGGCGTAGCAGATACGCAGTATTTT. Translation: CASSMVGGVADTQYF.

The J gene is TRBJ2-7, the V gene TRBV7-9; 11 bases are shared with TRBD1. CDR1 is SEHNR, CDR2 FQNEAQ, per germline (reference sequence). The CDR3 spans 14 residues. V gave up 8 bases and J gave up 3 bases; unmatched junction bases: 6. CDR3 DNA: TGTGCCAGCGCCCGGACAGGGGGCTTCTACGAGCAGTACTTC. It translates to CASARTGGFYEQYF.

The chain combines TRBV7-9 with TRBJ2-7, with a possible D match to TRBD2 (5 bases). The V end was cut by 5 bases, the J end by 4 bases, with 6 bases between. Germline CDR1 SEHNR, CDR2 FQNEAQ (reference sequence). This CDR3 has 11 amino acids. The CDR3 reads CASSPGYEQYF. CDR3 sequence (DNA): TGTGCCAGCAGCCCGGGATACGAGCAGTACTTC. The full variable domain, its missing parts supplied by reference TRBV7-9 and TRBJ2-7, is DTGVSQNPRHKITKRGQNVTFRCDPISEHNRLYWYRQTLGQGPEFLTYFQNEAQLEKSRLLSDRFSAERPKGSFSTLEIQRTEQGDSAMYLCASSPGYEQYFGPGTRLTVT.